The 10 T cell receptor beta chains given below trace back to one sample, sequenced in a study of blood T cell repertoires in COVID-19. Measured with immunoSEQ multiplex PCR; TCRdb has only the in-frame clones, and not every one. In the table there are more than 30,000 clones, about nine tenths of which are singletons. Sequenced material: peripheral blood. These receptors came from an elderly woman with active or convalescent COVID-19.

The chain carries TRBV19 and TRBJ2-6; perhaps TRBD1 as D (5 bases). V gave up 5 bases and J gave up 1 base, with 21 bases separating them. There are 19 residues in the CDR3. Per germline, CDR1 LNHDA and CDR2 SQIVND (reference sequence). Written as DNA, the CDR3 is TGTGCCAGTAGTGCCCGACAGTTAAGTCCAGTTTCTGGGGCCAACGTCCTGACTTTC. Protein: CASSARQLSPVSGANVLTF.

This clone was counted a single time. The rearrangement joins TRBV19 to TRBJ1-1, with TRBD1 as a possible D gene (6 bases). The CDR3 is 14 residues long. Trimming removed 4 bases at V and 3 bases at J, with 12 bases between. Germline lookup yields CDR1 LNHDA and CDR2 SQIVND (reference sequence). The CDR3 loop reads CASSTRGGDTEAFF. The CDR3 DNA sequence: TGTGCCAGTAGTACCAGGGGAGGGGACACTGAAGCTTTCTTT.

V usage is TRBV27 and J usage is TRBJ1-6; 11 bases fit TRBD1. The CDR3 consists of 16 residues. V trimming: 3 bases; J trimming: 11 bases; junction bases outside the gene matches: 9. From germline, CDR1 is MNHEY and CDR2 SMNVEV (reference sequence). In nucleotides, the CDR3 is TGTGCCAGCAGTTTCCGACCGGGACAGGGGGTGGCACCCCTCCACTTT. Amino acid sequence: CASSFRPGQGVAPLHF.

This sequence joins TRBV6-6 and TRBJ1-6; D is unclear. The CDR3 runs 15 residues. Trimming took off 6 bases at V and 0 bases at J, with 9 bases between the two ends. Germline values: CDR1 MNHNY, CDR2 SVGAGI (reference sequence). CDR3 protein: CASRAASSYNSPLHF. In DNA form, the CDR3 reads TGTGCCAGCAGGGCAGCGAGCTCCTATAATTCACCCCTCCACTTT.

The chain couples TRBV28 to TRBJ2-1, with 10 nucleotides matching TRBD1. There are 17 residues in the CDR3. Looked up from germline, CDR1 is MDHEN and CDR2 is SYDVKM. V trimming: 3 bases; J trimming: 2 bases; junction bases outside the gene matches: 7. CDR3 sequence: CASSFAPGQGTYNEQFF. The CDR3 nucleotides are TGTGCCAGCAGTTTTGCTCCGGGACAGGGGACCTACAATGAGCAGTTCTTC.

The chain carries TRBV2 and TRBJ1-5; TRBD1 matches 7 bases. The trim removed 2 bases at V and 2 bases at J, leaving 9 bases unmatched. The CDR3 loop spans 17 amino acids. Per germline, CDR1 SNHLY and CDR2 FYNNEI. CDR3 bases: TGTGCCAGCAGTGAAAAGGGTGGACAGGCGGGCAATCAGCCCCAGCATTTT. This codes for CASSEKGGQAGNQPQHF.

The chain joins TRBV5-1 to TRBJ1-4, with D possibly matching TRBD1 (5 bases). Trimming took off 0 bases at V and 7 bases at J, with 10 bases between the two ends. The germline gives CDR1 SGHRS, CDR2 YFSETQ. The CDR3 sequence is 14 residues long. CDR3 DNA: TGCGCCAGCAGCTTGGGGCAGGGCCTTGAAAAACTGTTTTTT. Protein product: CASSLGQGLEKLFF.

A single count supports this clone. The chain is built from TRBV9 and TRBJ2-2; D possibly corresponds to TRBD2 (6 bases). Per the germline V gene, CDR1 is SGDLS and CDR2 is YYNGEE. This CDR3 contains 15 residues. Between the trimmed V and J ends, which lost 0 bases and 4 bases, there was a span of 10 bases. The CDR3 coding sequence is TGTGCCAGCAGCGTAGCGGGGGTAACCACCGGGGAGCTGTTTTTT. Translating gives CASSVAGVTTGELFF.

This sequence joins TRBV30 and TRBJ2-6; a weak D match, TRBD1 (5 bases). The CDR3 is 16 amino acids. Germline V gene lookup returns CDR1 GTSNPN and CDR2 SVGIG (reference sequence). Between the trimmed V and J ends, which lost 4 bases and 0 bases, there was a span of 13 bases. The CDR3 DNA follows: TGTGCCTGGATCCGGAGACAGTCCTCTGGGGCCAACGTCCTGACTTTC. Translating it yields CAWIRRQSSGANVLTF.

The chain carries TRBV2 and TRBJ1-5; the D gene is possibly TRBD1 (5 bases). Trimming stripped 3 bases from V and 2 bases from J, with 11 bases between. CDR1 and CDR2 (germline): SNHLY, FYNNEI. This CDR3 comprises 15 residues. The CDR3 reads CASSEGGLGNQPQHF. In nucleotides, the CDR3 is TGTGCCAGCAGTGAGGGGGGTCTAGGCAATCAGCCCCAGCATTTT. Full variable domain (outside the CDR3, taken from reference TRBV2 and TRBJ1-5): EPEVTQTPSHQVTQMGQEVILRCVPISNHLYFYWYRQILGQKVEFLVSFYNNEISEKSEIFDDQFSVERPDGSNFTLKIRSTKLEDSAMYFCASSEGGLGNQPQHFGDGTRLSIL.